These T cell receptor beta chains were read from a single sample in a study of T cell changes during pregnancy in multiple sclerosis. Method: immunoSEQ multiplex PCR; TCRdb's copy keeps in-frame clones and lacks some. Seen here are some 48,000 clones, 85% to 95% observed once, and the top ten hold about 0.61%. The sequenced sample was CD4+ T cells from peripheral blood mononuclear cells, obtained after pregnancy. These TCRs come from a female donor in good health, enrolled as a control in a pregnancy study. Each CDR3 is given with its conserved first and last residue. D genes are given only for firm matches. Only some rows state a clone size, as once, few, many or a class for expanded clones.

size: .; V: TRBV28; J: TRBJ2-1; D: .; CDR3: CASSPLSVQFF; DNA: TGTGCCAGCAGTCCCCTAAGCGTGCAGTTCTTC
size: .; V: TRBV2; J: TRBJ2-3; D: TRBD2; CDR3: CASRVTSGGGGTQYF; DNA: TGTGCCAGCAGAGTGACTAGCGGGGGTGGAGGGACGCAGTATTTT
size: .; V: TRBV9; J: TRBJ1-1; D: .; CDR3: CASSVGVSGEAFF; DNA: TGTGCCAGCAGCGTAGGTGTGAGCGGTGAAGCTTTCTTT
size: .; V: TRBV13; J: TRBJ2-7; D: .; CDR3: CASSLVWSDGYEQYF; DNA: TGTGCCAGCAGCTTAGTCTGGTCAGATGGCTACGAGCAGTACTTC
size: .; V: TRBV15; J: TRBJ2-1; D: TRBD2; CDR3: CATSRDLAGGSGNEQFF; DNA: TGTGCCACCAGCAGAGATCTAGCGGGGGGTAGCGGGAATGAGCAGTTCTTC
size: .; V: TRBV6-1; J: TRBJ1-1; D: .; CDR3: CASTRLRTEAFF; DNA: TGTGCCAGCACCCGACTCCGCACTGAAGCTTTCTTT
size: once; V: TRBV12-1; J: TRBJ2-1; D: .; CDR3: CASRFGLPKYSSYNEQFF; DNA: TGTGCCAGCAGGTTTGGCCTGCCTAAATACAGCTCCTACAATGAGCAGTTCTTC
size: .; V: TRBV6-1; J: TRBJ1-1; D: .; CDR3: CASRRRESNTEAFF; DNA: TGTGCCAGCAGGCGGAGGGAGTCTAACACTGAAGCTTTCTTT
size: .; V: TRBV5-5; J: TRBJ1-1; D: .; CDR3: CASSPGGRWLEAFF; DNA: TGTGCCAGCAGCCCAGGAGGACGGTGGCTTGAAGCTTTCTTT
size: .; V: TRBV6-1; J: TRBJ2-1; D: .; CDR3: CASSDRTPYNEQFF; DNA: TGTGCCTCATCAGACAGAACTCCCTACAATGAGCAGTTCTTC
size: .; V: TRBV30; J: TRBJ1-1; D: .; CDR3: CAWRQMNTEAFF; DNA: TGTGCCTGGAGGCAGATGAACACTGAAGCTTTCTTT
size: .; V: TRBV5-6; J: TRBJ2-5; D: TRBD2; CDR3: CASSLFTSGIQETQYF; DNA: TGTGCCAGCAGCTTGTTCACTAGCGGGATTCAAGAGACCCAGTACTTC
size: .; V: TRBV6-6; J: TRBJ2-7; D: .; CDR3: CASSYRDSYEQYF; DNA: TGTGCCAGCAGTTACCGAGACAGCTACGAGCAGTACTTC
size: .; V: TRBV6-1; J: TRBJ2-3; D: .; CDR3: CASKRAESSTDTQYF; DNA: TGTGCCAGCAAACGAGCGGAAAGTAGCACAGATACGCAGTATTTT
size: .; V: TRBV7-9; J: TRBJ2-7; D: .; CDR3: CASSLNFGSYEQYF; DNA: TGTGCCAGCAGCTTAAATTTCGGGAGCTACGAGCAGTACTTC
size: .; V: TRBV19; J: TRBJ2-6; D: .; CDR3: CASSTLTGTGANVLTF; DNA: TGTGCCAGTAGTACTTTAACAGGGACTGGGGCCAACGTCCTGACTTTC